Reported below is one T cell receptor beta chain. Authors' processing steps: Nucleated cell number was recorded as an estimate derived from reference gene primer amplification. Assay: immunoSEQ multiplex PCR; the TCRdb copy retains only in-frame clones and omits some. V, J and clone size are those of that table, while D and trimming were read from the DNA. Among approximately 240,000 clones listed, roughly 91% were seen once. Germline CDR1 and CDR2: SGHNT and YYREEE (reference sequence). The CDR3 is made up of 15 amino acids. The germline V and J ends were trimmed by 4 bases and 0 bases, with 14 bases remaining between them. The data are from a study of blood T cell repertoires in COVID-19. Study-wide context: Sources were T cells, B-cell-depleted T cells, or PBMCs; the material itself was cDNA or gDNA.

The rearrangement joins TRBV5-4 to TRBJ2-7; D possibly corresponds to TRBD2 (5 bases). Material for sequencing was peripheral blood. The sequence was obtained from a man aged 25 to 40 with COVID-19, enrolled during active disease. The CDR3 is CASSPEVAVSYEQYF. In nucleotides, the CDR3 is TGTGCCAGCAGCCCGGAGGTTGCGGTCTCCTACGAGCAGTACTTC.